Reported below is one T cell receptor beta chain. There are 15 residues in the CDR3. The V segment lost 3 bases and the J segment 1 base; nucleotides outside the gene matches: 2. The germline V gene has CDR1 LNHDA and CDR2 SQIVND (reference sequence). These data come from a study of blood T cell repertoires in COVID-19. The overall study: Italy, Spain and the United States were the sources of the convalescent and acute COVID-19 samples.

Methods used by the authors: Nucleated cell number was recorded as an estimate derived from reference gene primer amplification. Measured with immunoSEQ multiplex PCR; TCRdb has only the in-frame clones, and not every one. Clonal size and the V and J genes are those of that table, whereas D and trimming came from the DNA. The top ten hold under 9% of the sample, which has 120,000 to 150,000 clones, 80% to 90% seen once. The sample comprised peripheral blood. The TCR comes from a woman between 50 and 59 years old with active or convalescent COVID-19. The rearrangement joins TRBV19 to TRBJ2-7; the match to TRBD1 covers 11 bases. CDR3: CASSIGDRGSYEQYF. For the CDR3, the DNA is TGTGCCAGTAGTATCGGGGACAGGGGGTCCTACGAGCAGTACTTC.